What follows describes a single TCR beta chain. This CDR3 has 16 amino acids. Trimming at V came to 3 bases and at J to 11 bases, leaving 17 bases not matched to a gene. Germline V CDR1 and CDR2: KGHSH, LQKENI. Only in-frame clones appear in the TCRdb table, and some are missing; sequencing was by immunoSEQ multiplex PCR. The profile shows about 120,000 clones, roughly 92% of them singletons. These data originate in a study of T cell changes during pregnancy in multiple sclerosis. The receptor was isolated from a female donor with multiple sclerosis, enrolled in a pregnancy study. The V gene is TRBV18, the J gene TRBJ1-1, with 8 bases matching TRBD1. The source was peripheral blood, collected in the third trimester of pregnancy. The CDR3 region has the DNA TGTGCCAGCTCACCTCTCGGGACAGGCAGTATTGATGGGGCTTTCTTT. Its translation: CASSPLGTGSIDGAFF.